Listed below are T cell receptor beta chains from one sample, sequenced in a study of shared T cell receptors in the human thymus. Clones were read by immunoSEQ multiplex PCR, and TCRdb kept only the in-frame ones, dropping some. The table records some 700,000 clones, approximately 85% of them present only once. These data were also reused for a study on human thymus T cells.

The sequencing sample was made of thymocytes. These receptors were taken from a girl under three years old with a congenital heart defect. Each CDR3 is given with its conserved first and last residue. A D gene is named only where the DNA matches it firmly. Clone size is shown for a subset of rows, as once, few, many or a class of expanded clone.

D	size	V	J	CDR3	DNA
NA	once	TRBV6-1	TRBJ1-1	CASSSGEGRTEAFF	TGTGCCAGCAGCTCAGGGGAGGGGCGGACTGAAGCTTTCTTT
TRBD2	NA	TRBV9	TRBJ2-5	CASSVSTSGEETQYF	TGTGCCAGCAGCGTTTCGACTAGCGGGGAGGAGACCCAGTACTTC
TRBD1	NA	TRBV6-1	TRBJ1-2	CASSGRQGHNYGYTF	TGTGCCAGCAGTGGCAGACAGGGACATAACTATGGCTACACCTTC
NA	NA	TRBV27	TRBJ1-6	CASRNLEGVHNSPLHF	TGTGCCAGCAGGAATTTAGAAGGGGTGCATAATTCACCCCTCCACTTT
NA	NA	TRBV29-1	TRBJ2-4	CSVAYRGVRNIAKNIQYF	TGCAGCGTTGCTTACCGGGGAGTCAGGAACATAGCCAAAAACATTCAGTACTTC
TRBD2	NA	TRBV6-1	TRBJ2-2	CASASEGGINGELFF	TGTGCCAGCGCATCCGAGGGAGGGATTAACGGGGAGCTGTTTTTT
NA	NA	TRBV21-1	TRBJ1-2	CASSKVAQPNYGYTF	TGTGCCAGCAGCAAAGTTGCACAACCTAACTATGGCTACACCTTC
NA	NA	TRBV15	TRBJ1-6	CATSREATDSSLPSPLHF	TGTGCCACCAGCAGAGAAGCGACAGACAGCTCGTTGCCCTCACCCCTCCACTTT
NA	NA	TRBV5-1	TRBJ2-7	CASSLRRGVSYEQYF	TGCGCCAGCAGCTTGCGGCGGGGCGTAAGCTACGAGCAGTACTTC
TRBD2	NA	TRBV15	TRBJ2-1	CATSRVWEHNTSGADNEQFF	TGTGCCACCAGCAGAGTCTGGGAACACAATACTAGCGGGGCAGACAATGAGCAGTTCTTC
NA	NA	TRBV10-2	TRBJ1-1	CASSELLTGSNTEAFF	TGCGCCAGCAGTGAGCTTCTAACGGGATCGAACACTGAAGCTTTCTTT
TRBD2	NA	TRBV27	TRBJ2-3	CASSPPTSGGVTDTQYF	TGTGCCAGCAGTCCTCCAACTAGCGGGGGGGTGACAGATACGCAGTATTTT
TRBD1	NA	TRBV5-1	TRBJ2-1	CASSLFPGQINEQFF	TGCGCCAGCAGCTTGTTTCCGGGACAGATCAATGAGCAGTTCTTC
TRBD1	NA	TRBV9	TRBJ1-2	CASSEGQGTRIGYGYTF	TGTGCCAGCAGCGAGGGACAGGGGACGAGGATAGGCTATGGCTACACCTTC
NA	NA	TRBV19	TRBJ1-2	CASNIRGARYGYTF	TGTGCCAGTAATATACGGGGGGCTCGGTATGGCTACACCTTC